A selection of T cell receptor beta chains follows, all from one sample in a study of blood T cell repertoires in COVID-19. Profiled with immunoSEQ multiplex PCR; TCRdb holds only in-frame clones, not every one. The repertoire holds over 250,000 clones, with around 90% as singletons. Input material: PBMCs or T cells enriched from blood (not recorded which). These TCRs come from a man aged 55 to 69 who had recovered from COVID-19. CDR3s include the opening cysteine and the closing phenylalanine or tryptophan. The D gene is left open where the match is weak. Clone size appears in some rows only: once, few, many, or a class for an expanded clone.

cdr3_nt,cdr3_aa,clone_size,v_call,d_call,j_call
TGTGCCAGCAGCCCAATGACAGGGGTCAATTCACCCCTCCACTTT,CASSPMTGVNSPLHF,.,TRBV14,TRBD1,TRBJ1-6
TGTGCCAGTAAACTAGGGGGTAACACTGAAGCTTTCTTT,CASKLGGNTEAFF,.,TRBV19,.,TRBJ1-1
TGTGCCAGCAGCCTACAGGCGGGAGCTTACAATGAGCAGTTCTTC,CASSLQAGAYNEQFF,.,TRBV7-2,TRBD2,TRBJ2-1
TGTGCCAGCAGTCCCGAGATGCGCACAGATACGCAGTATTTT,CASSPEMRTDTQYF,.,TRBV7-9,.,TRBJ2-3
TGTGCCAGCAGCTTACCAGGGGTTTCGACAGATACGCAGTATTTT,CASSLPGVSTDTQYF,.,TRBV7-3,.,TRBJ2-3
TGCGCCAGCAGCCAAGATAGGCAGGCAGTCTCTGGAAACACCATATATTTT,CASSQDRQAVSGNTIYF,.,TRBV4-1,.,TRBJ1-3
TGTGCCAGCTCACCCCTTTCTGCCAGGGGGCAAGGAAACACCATATATTTT,CASSPLSARGQGNTIYF,.,TRBV18,TRBD1,TRBJ1-3
TGTGCCAGCAGCCGGGTAGCGGGGGACTACGAGCAGTACTTC,CASSRVAGDYEQYF,.,TRBV5-5,TRBD2,TRBJ2-7
TGTGCCAGCAGCTTGACTAGCGGGGTCTACAATGAGCAGTTCTTC,CASSLTSGVYNEQFF,.,TRBV5-4,TRBD2,TRBJ2-1
TGTGCCAGCTTACGGACAGGGGTGGGAGATACGCAGTATTTT,CASLRTGVGDTQYF,.,TRBV6-5,TRBD1,TRBJ2-3
TGTGCCAGCATGGGGACTCTCGACCACCCAGATACGCAGTATTTT,CASMGTLDHPDTQYF,.,TRBV14,.,TRBJ2-3
TGTGCCAGCAGTTACCCCGACAGGTTCGGCTATGGCTACACCTTC,CASSYPDRFGYGYTF,.,TRBV6-2/TRBV6-3,.,TRBJ1-2
TGTGCCAGCAGGCCTGCAGGGCCCGGGGAGCTGTTTTTT,CASRPAGPGELFF,.,TRBV12-3/TRBV12-4,.,TRBJ2-2
TGCGCCAGCAGCTTGGGACTAGCGGGAGGGTATCAAGAGACCCAGTACTTC,CASSLGLAGGYQETQYF,.,TRBV5-1,TRBD2,TRBJ2-5
TGCGCCATCCTAGTGGTGCGGGAGAAGGGGAATGAGCAGTTCTTC,CAILVVREKGNEQFF,once,TRBV5-1,TRBD2,TRBJ2-1
TGTGCCAGCAGTCTCAATTTACGAGCTGAAGCTTTCTTT,CASSLNLRAEAFF,.,TRBV27,.,TRBJ1-1
TGTGCCAGCAGCTTAGCACAGAACACTGAAGCTTTCTTT,CASSLAQNTEAFF,few,TRBV7-9,.,TRBJ1-1
TGTGCCAGTACAGACTCCTACGAGCAGTACTTC,CASTDSYEQYF,.,TRBV5-4,.,TRBJ2-7
TGTGCCAGCAGCAACAACAGGGGGTATCGCAATGAGCAGTTCTTC,CASSNNRGYRNEQFF,once,TRBV5-6,TRBD1,TRBJ2-1
TGTGCCAGCAGCTTAAGACCAGGGCGGTCGGTGTTCAATGAGCAGTTCTTC,CASSLRPGRSVFNEQFF,.,TRBV14,.,TRBJ2-1
TGTGCCACCAGCAGAACGGGACTGAGCACAGATACGCAGTATTTT,CATSRTGLSTDTQYF,.,TRBV15,.,TRBJ2-3
TGTGCCAGCAGTTTATTAGTAGCGGGGGACACCTACGAGCAGTACTTC,CASSLLVAGDTYEQYF,.,TRBV27,TRBD2,TRBJ2-7
TGTGCCAGCGCCTTGACGAGGAGCTCCTACGAGCAGTACTTC,CASALTRSSYEQYF,.,TRBV6-5,.,TRBJ2-7
TGCGCCAGCAGCCAAGAAATCCTCTCCTACAATGAGCAGTTCTTC,CASSQEILSYNEQFF,.,TRBV4-3,.,TRBJ2-1
TGTGCCAGCAGCGTAGTTACAGGACCTGCGCAGTCCTATGGCTACACCTTC,CASSVVTGPAQSYGYTF,.,TRBV9,.,TRBJ1-2
TGTGCCAGCAGCGCTAGCGGTCCCTCCTACAATGAGCAGTTCTTC,CASSASGPSYNEQFF,.,TRBV6-5,TRBD2,TRBJ2-1
TGTGCCAGCAGACCGACAGGAAGCAATCAGCCCCAGCATTTT,CASRPTGSNQPQHF,.,TRBV28,.,TRBJ1-5
TGCGCCAGCAGCTCAGGCCGATCCTACGAGCAGTACTTC,CASSSGRSYEQYF,.,TRBV5-1,.,TRBJ2-7
TGTGCCAGCAGCCAAGATGTGTTAGCGGGAGGTGGTGAGCAGTTCTTC,CASSQDVLAGGGEQFF,.,TRBV4-2,TRBD2,TRBJ2-1
TGCGCCAGCAGCCAAGGGAGGGGAACCGGGGAGCTGTTTTTT,CASSQGRGTGELFF,.,TRBV4-1,.,TRBJ2-2
TGTGCCAGCAGCTTTGATGCGACCGGGGAGCTGTTTTTT,CASSFDATGELFF,.,TRBV13,.,TRBJ2-2
TGTGCCAGTAGTATAGACGGACAGGGGAACTATGGCTACACCTTC,CASSIDGQGNYGYTF,.,TRBV19,TRBD1,TRBJ1-2
TGTGCCAGCAGCCAAGATCGTAGGGGCGAGCAGTACTTC,CASSQDRRGEQYF,.,TRBV3-1/TRBV3-2,.,TRBJ2-7
TGTGCCAGCAGTGACTCCAGGCGTCCAGGGCCCCAGCATTTT,CASSDSRRPGPQHF,.,TRBV25-1,.,TRBJ1-5
TGTGCCAGCGTTTCAAGGGAGGGCAGGTCACCCCTCCACTTT,CASVSREGRSPLHF,.,TRBV6-6,.,TRBJ1-6
TGCGCCAGCAGCCAACAAGACAGCGAACCTATCTATGGCTACACCTTC,CASSQQDSEPIYGYTF,.,TRBV4-1,.,TRBJ1-2
TGTGCCAGCAGCTCTGACAGTCCGAACACCGGGGAGCTGTTTTTT,CASSSDSPNTGELFF,.,TRBV7-9,.,TRBJ2-2
TGTGCCAGCAAGCGACAGGGGCCGTCCTGGGCCGGCTACACCTTC,CASKRQGPSWAGYTF,.,TRBV6-5,TRBD1,TRBJ1-2
TGTGCCAGCAGGGGGCCGGCGGGAGGAATGAGGTCCTACGAGCAGTACTTC,CASRGPAGGMRSYEQYF,few,TRBV27,TRBD2,TRBJ2-7
TGTGCCAGTAAGGCCCCAGGGGACACTGAAGCTTTCTTT,CASKAPGDTEAFF,once,TRBV19,.,TRBJ1-1
TGTGCCACCAGCAGAGGCAGGGGGCCCAACCCTTATCAGCCCCAGCATTTT,CATSRGRGPNPYQPQHF,.,TRBV15,TRBD1,TRBJ1-5
TGTGCCAGCAGCCAAGGAACGCCCGAGGGGGGGCGCGGGACCCAGTACTTC,CASSQGTPEGGRGTQYF,.,TRBV3-1/TRBV3-2,.,TRBJ2-5
TGTGCCAGCAGCTTAGGGGACAGAAGCACAGATACGCAGTATTTT,CASSLGDRSTDTQYF,.,TRBV5-5,TRBD1,TRBJ2-3
TGTGCCAGCAGCCACGGGGTCGGTAGGGAGACCCAGTACTTC,CASSHGVGRETQYF,.,TRBV14,.,TRBJ2-5
TGTGCCAGCAGGAAACTAGCGGGGGTCCAAGAGACCCAGTACTTC,CASRKLAGVQETQYF,.,TRBV2,TRBD2,TRBJ2-5
TGTGCCAGCAGTATATCCCCGACAGATACAAATGGCTACACCTTC,CASSISPTDTNGYTF,.,TRBV27,.,TRBJ1-2
TGTGCCAGCAGCTCGGGACTAGCGGGAGGGCCCAGCGAGCAGTACTTC,CASSSGLAGGPSEQYF,.,TRBV11-3,TRBD2,TRBJ2-7
TGTGCCAGCAGCCAACAGGGGAGCGTTCAATCTGGTGAGCAGTTCTTC,CASSQQGSVQSGEQFF,.,TRBV3-1/TRBV3-2,.,TRBJ2-1
TGTGCCAGCAGGGGTCCGGGACAGGGAGGCAATGAGCAGTTCTTC,CASRGPGQGGNEQFF,few,TRBV11-1,TRBD1,TRBJ2-1
TGTGCCATCACTCCGGACAGGGACGGAGGCTACACCTTC,CAITPDRDGGYTF,.,TRBV10-3,TRBD1,TRBJ1-2
TGCGCCAGCAGCCATCCGGGACAGGGGGCCGTCGAGCAGTACTTC,CASSHPGQGAVEQYF,.,TRBV5-1,TRBD1,TRBJ2-7
TGTGCCAGCAGCTTAGGAGGACTCACCCACTACAATGAGCAGTTCTTC,CASSLGGLTHYNEQFF,once,TRBV7-9,.,TRBJ2-1
TGTGCCAGCAGCTCGGGACAGGGGGAGTTGAACACTGAAGCTTTCTTT,CASSSGQGELNTEAFF,.,TRBV11-2,TRBD1,TRBJ1-1
TGTGCCAGTAGTAGGAGGGGTGAAAAACTGTTTTTT,CASSRRGEKLFF,.,TRBV19,.,TRBJ1-4
TGTGCCAGCAGTTACTCCTCGGTACAGGGGACGAATGAGCAGTTCTTC,CASSYSSVQGTNEQFF,once,TRBV6-5,TRBD1,TRBJ2-1
TGTGCCAGCAGCCGCTTGACGGATCGGGGAGCTTTCTTT,CASSRLTDRGAFF,.,TRBV12-3/TRBV12-4,.,TRBJ1-1
TGTGCCATCAGTGCGGTCGGGGGCACTGAAGCTTTCTTT,CAISAVGGTEAFF,.,TRBV10-3,.,TRBJ1-1
TGTGCCAGCAGTCAACTCCTCGCCGGACTAGCGGGAGGCCTGGGCGAGCAGTACTTC,CASSQLLAGLAGGLGEQYF,.,TRBV27,TRBD2,TRBJ2-7